This entry lists 11 T cell receptor beta chains sequenced from one sample in a study of OX40 agonist ivuxolimab in advanced cancers. The method behind the library was the immunoSEQ multiplex PCR assay. Sourced from immuneACCESS, this table was stored by TCRdb with only in-frame sequences that have V and J called. A share of the clones is absent; for the studies checked, an unresolved V gene accounts for under half, and the remainder has no known explanation. This sample lists approximately 60,000 clones; around three quarters were detected once. About 6% of the sample goes to the ten largest clones. The sample consisted of CD4+ or CD8+ T cells sorted from blood, taken in a trial of the OX40 agonist ivuxolimab. The receptors derive from an adult with an advanced solid tumor such as melanoma, head and neck, liver or kidney cancer.

The rearrangement uses TRBV21-1 and TRBJ2-7; TRBD2 is the table's D call, not checked against the DNA. TRBV21-1 corresponds to a pseudogene. The CDR3 totals 14 residues. DNA of the CDR3: TGTGCCAGCAGCAAATGGGGAGGTCACTACGAGCAGTACTTC. This codes for CASSKWGGHYEQYF.

V is TRBV28 and J is TRBJ2-1; 7 bases match TRBD2. This CDR3 is built from 15 residues. CDR1 and CDR2 from the germline V gene are MDHEN and SYDVKM. V dropped 2 bases and J dropped 5; count of bases not matched to a gene: 6. DNA for the CDR3: TGTGCCAGCAGTTTAGGCGGGAGAGCGAACAATGAGCAGTTCTTC. Translated, it gives CASSLGGRANNEQFF.

The chain carries TRBV10-3 and TRBJ1-5, with D unresolved. The V end lost 5 bases, the J end lost 6 bases, and 11 bases lay between the germline ends. The CDR3 totals 13 residues. Germline V gene data show CDR1 as ENHRY and CDR2 as SYGVKD. The CDR3 reads CAISHQEGQPQHF. CDR3 coding DNA: TGTGCCATCAGTCACCAGGAAGGTCAGCCCCAGCATTTT.

The rearrangement links TRBV18 to TRBJ2-5, with TRBD1 matching over 10 bases. The CDR3 totals 13 residues. From germline, CDR1 is KGHSH and CDR2 LQKENI. V dropped 3 bases and J dropped 5; count of bases not matched to a gene: 0. CDR3 DNA: TGTGCCAGCTCACCGGGACAGGGGGAGACCCAGTACTTC. Translated: CASSPGQGETQYF.

V gene TRBV4-1 combines with J gene TRBJ2-2; TRBD1 matches at 9 bases. CDR3 size: 17 residues. V gave up 5 bases and J gave up 0 bases; unmatched junction bases: 7. Germline assignment: CDR1 MGHRA and CDR2 YSYEKL. CDR3 nucleotide sequence: TGCGCCAGCAGCTTCCCGGGACAGGGAACGAACACCGGGGAGCTGTTTTTT. Protein: CASSFPGQGTNTGELFF.

The rearrangement uses TRBV14 and TRBJ1-1; possible D gene TRBD1, 6 bases. Trimming removed 1 base from V and 7 bases from J, with 19 bases in between. CDR3 size: 16 residues. Germline V gene sequence: CDR1 SGHDN, CDR2 FVKESK. The CDR3 sequence: CASSQVTGKGKDEAFF. The CDR3 DNA sequence: TGTGCCAGCAGCCAAGTAACAGGGAAGGGGAAGGATGAAGCTTTCTTT. The variable domain in full, completed from reference TRBV14 and TRBJ1-1, reads EAGVTQFPSHSVIEKGQTVTLRCDPISGHDNLYWYRRVMGKEIKFLLHFVKESKQDESGMPNNRFLAERTGGTYSTLKVQPAELEDSGVYFCASSQVTGKGKDEAFFGQGTRLTVV.

This sequence joins TRBV5-1 and TRBJ1-1, with D perhaps TRBD1 (5 bases). The CDR3 has 16 residues. In germline, CDR1 is SGHRS, CDR2 YFSETQ. Trimming removed 1 base from V and 0 bases from J, with 13 bases in between. CDR3 in DNA: TGCGCCAGCAGCTTGCAGGGTGGCTTCATGAACACTGAAGCTTTCTTT. Translated: CASSLQGGFMNTEAFF. Full variable domain (remainder filled in from reference TRBV5-1 and TRBJ1-1): KAGVTQTPRYLIKTRGQQVTLSCSPISGHRSVSWYQQTPGQGLQFLFEYFSETQRNKGNFPGRFSGRQFSNSRSEMNVSTLELGDSALYLCASSLQGGFMNTEAFFGQGTRLTVV.

This chain uses TRBV5-1 with TRBJ2-1; 7 positions agree with TRBD2. CDR1 and CDR2 (germline): SGHRS, YFSETQ. Unmatched junction bases numbered 10, after V lost 2 bases and J lost 8 bases. The CDR3 contains 15 residues. The CDR3 sequence is CASSLSSGRSYEQFF. For the CDR3, the DNA is TGCGCCAGCAGCTTATCTAGCGGAAGGAGTTATGAGCAGTTCTTC.

Points on this clone: A read error may account for a junction end that differs from germline. The chain combines TRBV4-1 with TRBJ2-5; TRBD1 aligns across 8 bases. The CDR3 is made up of 16 amino acids. Looked up from germline, CDR1 is MGHRA and CDR2 is YSYEKL. The CDR3 spells CASRQGQGRREETQYF. The CDR3 DNA reads as TGCGCCAGCAGGCAAGGACAGGGTAGGAGGGAAGAGACCCAGTACTTC.

The chain carries TRBV6-5 and TRBJ1-5; D remains ambiguous. CDR3 length: 13 residues. Germline CDR1 and CDR2: MNHEY and SVGAGI. V was cut by 1 base and J by 6 bases, with 7 bases left in between. CDR3 nucleotide sequence: TGTGCCAGCAGTTACTGGGTGGGTCAGCCCCAGCATTTT. This sequence encodes CASSYWVGQPQHF.

The chain couples TRBV25-1 to TRBJ1-2; TRBD1 agrees at 9 bases. The CDR3 contains 15 residues. Germline V gene data show CDR1 as MGHDK and CDR2 as SYGVNS. After removal of 2 bases from V and 7 bases from J, the junction contained 8 bases not matched to a gene. CDR3 DNA: TGTGCCAGCAGTGAACCCAACAGGGGGCTTAGTGGCTACACCTTC. This sequence encodes CASSEPNRGLSGYTF.